At least ten counts were recorded for the clone carrying this TCR beta chain. Its target is unknown. cDNA molecules carried unique molecular identifiers, and template switching added a universal primer site. TCRdb re-called the 5' RACE reads with MiXCR, one entry per CDR3 protein. The sample holds approximately 230,000 distinct CDR3 sequences, about 6.7% seen once. This record comes from a study of identical twins. Study outcomes and limitations: Partly confounded zero-insertion analyses could result from invariant MAIT and iNKT cells. Insertions ran lower in abundant cord blood beta clonotypes, though not in memory repertoires.

The CDR3 totals 14 residues. V lost 2 bases, J lost 0 bases, and 7 bases lay in between. The germline CDR1 and CDR2 sequences are MNHEY and SMNVEV (reference sequence). The sample was also linked to a second study, of T cells expressing NK-cell markers.

The sequenced material came from CD8+ T cells sorted from blood. V gene TRBV27 combines with J gene TRBJ1-1, with D hard to call. This receptor was identified in a woman aged 18 to 35 in good health. CDR3 sequence: CASSLGLMNTEAFF. The CDR3, as DNA: TGTGCCAGCAGTTTAGGACTCATGAACACTGAAGCTTTCTTT.